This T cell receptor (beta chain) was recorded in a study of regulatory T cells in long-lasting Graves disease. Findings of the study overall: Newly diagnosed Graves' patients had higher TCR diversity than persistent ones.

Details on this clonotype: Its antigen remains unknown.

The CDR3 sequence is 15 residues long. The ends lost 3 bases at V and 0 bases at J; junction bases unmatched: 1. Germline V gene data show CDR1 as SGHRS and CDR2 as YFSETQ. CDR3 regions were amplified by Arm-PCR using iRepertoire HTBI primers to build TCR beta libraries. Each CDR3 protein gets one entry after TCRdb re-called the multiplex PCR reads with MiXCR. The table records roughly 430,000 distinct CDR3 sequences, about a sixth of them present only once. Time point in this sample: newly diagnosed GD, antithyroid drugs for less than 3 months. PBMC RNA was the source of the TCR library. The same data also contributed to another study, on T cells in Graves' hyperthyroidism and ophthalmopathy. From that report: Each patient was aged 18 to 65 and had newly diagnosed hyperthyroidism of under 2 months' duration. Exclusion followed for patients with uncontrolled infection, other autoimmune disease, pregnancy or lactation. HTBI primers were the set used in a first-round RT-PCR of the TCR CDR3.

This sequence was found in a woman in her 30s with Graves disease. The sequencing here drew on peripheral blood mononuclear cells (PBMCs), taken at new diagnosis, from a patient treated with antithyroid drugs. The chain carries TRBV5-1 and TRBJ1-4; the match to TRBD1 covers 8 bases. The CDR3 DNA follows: TGCGCCAGCAGCTACAGGGGGGCAACTAATGAAAAACTGTTTTTT. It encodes CASSYRGATNEKLFF.